The source of this TCR beta chain is a study of T-cell reconstitution after alpha-beta-depleted transplantation in children. Study-level points and caveats: Alpha-beta T cells present about two months after transplant were reported to originate from several hundred expanded graft clones. Diversity and T-cell counts at one year after transplant derived mostly from new T cells. From surviving recipient T cells and thymic progenitors came the high day-60 TCRbeta diversity observed in some patients.

To note about this clonotype: Its antigen is not identified.

Germline CDR1 is LGHNA and CDR2 is YNFKEQ. This CDR3 contains 16 residues. V trimming: 1 base; J trimming: 0 bases; junction bases outside the gene matches: 4. A TCRbeta library incorporating unique molecular identifiers was prepared. TCRdb re-called the PCR reads through MiXCR, storing one row per CDR3 protein. The sample lists some 200,000 distinct CDR3 sequences; 6.3% were seen once. The sample here was PBMCs, taken before TCRalphabeta/CD19-depleted stem cell transplant. The receptor was derived from a girl under two years old with combined immunodeficiency, due to receive a stem cell transplant. J is TRBJ2-7 and V is TRBV4-2, with TRBD2 identical over 9 bases. The CDR3 loop reads CASSQGASGVSYEQYF. The CDR3 bases are TGTGCCAGCAGCCAAGGGGCTAGCGGGGTCTCCTACGAGCAGTACTTC.